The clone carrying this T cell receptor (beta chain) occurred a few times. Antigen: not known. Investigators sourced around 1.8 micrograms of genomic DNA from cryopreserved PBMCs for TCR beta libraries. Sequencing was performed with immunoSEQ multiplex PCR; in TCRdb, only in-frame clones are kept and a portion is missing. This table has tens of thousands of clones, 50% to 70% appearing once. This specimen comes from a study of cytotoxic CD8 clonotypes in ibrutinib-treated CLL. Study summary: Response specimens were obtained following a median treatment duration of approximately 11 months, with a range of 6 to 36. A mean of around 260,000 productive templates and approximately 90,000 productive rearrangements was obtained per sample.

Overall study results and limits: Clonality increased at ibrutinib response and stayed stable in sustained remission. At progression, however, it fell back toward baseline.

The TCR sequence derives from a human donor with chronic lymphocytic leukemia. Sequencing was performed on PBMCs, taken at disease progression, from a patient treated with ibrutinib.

The CDR3 nucleotides are TGTGCCAGCAGCTTAGTTGAGGGGTACGATGGCTACACCTTC. It is translated as CASSLVEGYDGYTF. V and J are TRBV7-8 and TRBJ1-2, with a possible D match to TRBD1 (5 bases). Germline assignment: CDR1 SGHVS and CDR2 FQNEAQ. Between the trimmed V and J ends, which lost 1 base and 6 bases, there was a span of 12 bases. This CDR3 spans 14 amino acids.